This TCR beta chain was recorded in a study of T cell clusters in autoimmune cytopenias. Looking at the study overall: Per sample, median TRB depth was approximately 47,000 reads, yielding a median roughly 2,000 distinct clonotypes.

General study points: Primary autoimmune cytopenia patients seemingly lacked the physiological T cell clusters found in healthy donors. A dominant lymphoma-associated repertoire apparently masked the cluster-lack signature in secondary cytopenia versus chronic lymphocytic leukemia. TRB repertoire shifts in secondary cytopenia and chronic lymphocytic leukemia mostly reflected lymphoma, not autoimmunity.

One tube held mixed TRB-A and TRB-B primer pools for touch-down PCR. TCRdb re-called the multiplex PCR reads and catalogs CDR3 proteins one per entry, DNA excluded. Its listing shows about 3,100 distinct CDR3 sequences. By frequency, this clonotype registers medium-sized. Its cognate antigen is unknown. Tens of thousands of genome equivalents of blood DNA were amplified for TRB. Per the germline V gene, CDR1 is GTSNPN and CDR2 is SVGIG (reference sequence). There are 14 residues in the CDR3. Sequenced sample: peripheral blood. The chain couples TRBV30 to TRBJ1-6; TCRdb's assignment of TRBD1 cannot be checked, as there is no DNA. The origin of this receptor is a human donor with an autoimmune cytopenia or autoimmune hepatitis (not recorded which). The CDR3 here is CAWSVLAGSSPLHF.